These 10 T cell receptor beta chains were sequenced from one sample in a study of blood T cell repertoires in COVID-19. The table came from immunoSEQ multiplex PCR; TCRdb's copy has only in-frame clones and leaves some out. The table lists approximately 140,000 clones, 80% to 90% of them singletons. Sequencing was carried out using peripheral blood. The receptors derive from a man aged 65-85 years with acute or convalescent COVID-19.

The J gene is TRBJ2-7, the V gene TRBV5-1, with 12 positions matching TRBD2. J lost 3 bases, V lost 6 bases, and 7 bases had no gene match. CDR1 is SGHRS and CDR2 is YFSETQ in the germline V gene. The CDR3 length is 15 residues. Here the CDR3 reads CASTLGTSGFYEQYF. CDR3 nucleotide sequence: TGCGCCAGCACCCTGGGGACTAGCGGGTTCTACGAGCAGTACTTC. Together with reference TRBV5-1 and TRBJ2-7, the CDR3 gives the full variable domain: KAGVTQTPRYLIKTRGQQVTLSCSPISGHRSVSWYQQTPGQGLQFLFEYFSETQRNKGNFPGRFSGRQFSNSRSEMNVSTLELGDSALYLCASTLGTSGFYEQYFGPGTRLTVT.

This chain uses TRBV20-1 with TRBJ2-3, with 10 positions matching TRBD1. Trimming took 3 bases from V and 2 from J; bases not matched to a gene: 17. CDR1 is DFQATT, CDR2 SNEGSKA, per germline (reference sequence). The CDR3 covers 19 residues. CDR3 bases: TGCAGTGCTAGTGGTTCCGGGACAGGGGTGCGTGCGTACACAGATACGCAGTATTTT. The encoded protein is CSASGSGTGVRAYTDTQYF.

DNA of the CDR3: TGTGCCAGCAGCCGTGGGAGCAACACCGGGGAGCTGTTTTTT. Amino acids: CASSRGSNTGELFF. The chain uses TRBV7-3 and TRBJ2-2; a weak D match, TRBD2 (5 bases). This CDR3 is built from 14 residues. CDR1 is SGHTA and CDR2 is FQGTGA in the germline V gene. The V gene lost 5 bases and the J gene lost 2 bases, with 9 bases spanning the gap.

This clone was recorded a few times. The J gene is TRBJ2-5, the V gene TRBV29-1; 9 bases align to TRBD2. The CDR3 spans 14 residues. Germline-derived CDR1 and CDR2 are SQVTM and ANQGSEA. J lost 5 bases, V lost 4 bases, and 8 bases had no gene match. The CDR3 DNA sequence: TGCAGCGTTGTGCTAGCGGGGAGGGTGGAGACCCAGTACTTC. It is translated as CSVVLAGRVETQYF.

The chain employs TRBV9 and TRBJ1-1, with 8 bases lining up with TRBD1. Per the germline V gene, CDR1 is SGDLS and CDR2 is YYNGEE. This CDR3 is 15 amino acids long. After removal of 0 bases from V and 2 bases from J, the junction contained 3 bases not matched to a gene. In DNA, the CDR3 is TGTGCCAGCAGCGTAGGGACAGGGCCTAACACTGAAGCTTTCTTT. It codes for CASSVGTGPNTEAFF.

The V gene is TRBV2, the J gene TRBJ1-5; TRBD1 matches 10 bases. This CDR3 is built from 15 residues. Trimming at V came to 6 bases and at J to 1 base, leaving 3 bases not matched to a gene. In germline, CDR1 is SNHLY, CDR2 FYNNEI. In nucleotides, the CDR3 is TGTGCCAGCAGACGGGACAGGGGAAGCAATCAGCCCCAGCATTTT. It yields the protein CASRRDRGSNQPQHF.

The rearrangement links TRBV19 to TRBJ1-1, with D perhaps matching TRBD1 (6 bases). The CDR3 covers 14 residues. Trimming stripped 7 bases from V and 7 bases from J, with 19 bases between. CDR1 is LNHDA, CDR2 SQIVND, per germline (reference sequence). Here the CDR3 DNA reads TGTGCCAGTACTGGACAGAGGACACTTAATGAAGCTTTCTTT. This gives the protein CASTGQRTLNEAFF.

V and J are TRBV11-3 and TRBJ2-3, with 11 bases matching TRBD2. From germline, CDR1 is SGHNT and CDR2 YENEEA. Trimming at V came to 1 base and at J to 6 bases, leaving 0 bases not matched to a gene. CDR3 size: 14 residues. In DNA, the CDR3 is TGTGCCAGCAGCTTAGGGACTAGCGGGGATACGCAGTATTTT. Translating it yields CASSLGTSGDTQYF.

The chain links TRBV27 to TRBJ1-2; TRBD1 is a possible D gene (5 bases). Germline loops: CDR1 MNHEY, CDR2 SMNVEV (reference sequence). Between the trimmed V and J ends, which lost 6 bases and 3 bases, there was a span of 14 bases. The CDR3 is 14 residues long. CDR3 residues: CASSKNRRHYGYTF. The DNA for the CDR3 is TGTGCCAGCAGCAAAAACAGGCGACACTATGGCTACACCTTC.

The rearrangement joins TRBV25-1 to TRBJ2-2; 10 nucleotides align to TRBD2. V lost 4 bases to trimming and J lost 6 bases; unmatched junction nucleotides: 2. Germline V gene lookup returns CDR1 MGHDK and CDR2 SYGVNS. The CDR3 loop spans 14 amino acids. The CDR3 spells CASSGLAGAGELFF. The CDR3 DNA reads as TGTGCCAGCAGTGGTCTAGCGGGAGCCGGGGAGCTGTTTTTT.